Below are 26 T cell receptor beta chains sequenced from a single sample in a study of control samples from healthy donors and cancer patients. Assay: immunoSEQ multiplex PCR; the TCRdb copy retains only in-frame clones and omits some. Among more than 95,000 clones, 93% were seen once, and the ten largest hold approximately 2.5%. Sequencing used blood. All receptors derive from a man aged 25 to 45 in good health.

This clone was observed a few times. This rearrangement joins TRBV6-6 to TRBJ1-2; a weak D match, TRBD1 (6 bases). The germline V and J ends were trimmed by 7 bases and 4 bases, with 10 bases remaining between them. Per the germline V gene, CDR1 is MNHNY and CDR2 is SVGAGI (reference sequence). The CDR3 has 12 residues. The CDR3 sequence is CASTLTGYGYTF. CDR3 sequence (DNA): TGTGCCAGCACCTTGACAGGCTATGGCTACACCTTC.

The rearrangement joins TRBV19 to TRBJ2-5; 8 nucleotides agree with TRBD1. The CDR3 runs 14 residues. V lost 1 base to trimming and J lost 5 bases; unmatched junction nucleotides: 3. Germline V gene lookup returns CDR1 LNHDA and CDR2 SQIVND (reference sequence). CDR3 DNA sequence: TGTGCCAGTAGTATAGCAGGGGGCGGGGAGACCCAGTACTTC. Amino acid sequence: CASSIAGGGETQYF.

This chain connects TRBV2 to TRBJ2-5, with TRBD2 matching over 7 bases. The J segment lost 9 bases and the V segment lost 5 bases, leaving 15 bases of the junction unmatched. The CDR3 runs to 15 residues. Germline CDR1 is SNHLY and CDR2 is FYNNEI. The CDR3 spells CASSTKERGQGAQYF. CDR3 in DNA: TGTGCCAGCAGTACTAAAGAGCGGGGTCAGGGAGCCCAGTACTTC. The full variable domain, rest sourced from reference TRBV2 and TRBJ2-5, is EPEVTQTPSHQVTQMGQEVILRCVPISNHLYFYWYRQILGQKVEFLVSFYNNEISEKSEIFDDQFSVERPDGSNFTLKIRSTKLEDSAMYFCASSTKERGQGAQYFGPGTRLLVL.

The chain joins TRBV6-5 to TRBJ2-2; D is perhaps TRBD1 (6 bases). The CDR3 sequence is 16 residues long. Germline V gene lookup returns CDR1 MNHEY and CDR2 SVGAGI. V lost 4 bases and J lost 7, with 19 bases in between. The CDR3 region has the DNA TGTGCCAGCAGTTTTGTCGGTGGGGGCGCGGGCGGGGAGCTGTTTTTT. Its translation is CASSFVGGGAGGELFF.

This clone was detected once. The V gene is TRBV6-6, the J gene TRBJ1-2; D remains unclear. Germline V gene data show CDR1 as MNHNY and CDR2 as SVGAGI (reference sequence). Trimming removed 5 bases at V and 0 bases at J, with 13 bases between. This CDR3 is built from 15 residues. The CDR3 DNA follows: TGTGCCAGCAGTCCCCTCCGGCGGGCTAACTATGGCTACACCTTC. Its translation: CASSPLRRANYGYTF.

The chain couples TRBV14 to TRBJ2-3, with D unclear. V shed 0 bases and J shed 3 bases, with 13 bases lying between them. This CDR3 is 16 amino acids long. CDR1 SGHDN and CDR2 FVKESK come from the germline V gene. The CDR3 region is CASSQEAGRVTDTQYF. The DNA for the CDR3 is TGTGCCAGCAGCCAAGAGGCCGGGCGTGTAACAGATACGCAGTATTTT. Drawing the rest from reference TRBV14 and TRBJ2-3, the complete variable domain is EAGVTQFPSHSVIEKGQTVTLRCDPISGHDNLYWYRRVMGKEIKFLLHFVKESKQDESGMPNNRFLAERTGGTYSTLKVQPAELEDSGVYFCASSQEAGRVTDTQYFGPGTRLTVL.

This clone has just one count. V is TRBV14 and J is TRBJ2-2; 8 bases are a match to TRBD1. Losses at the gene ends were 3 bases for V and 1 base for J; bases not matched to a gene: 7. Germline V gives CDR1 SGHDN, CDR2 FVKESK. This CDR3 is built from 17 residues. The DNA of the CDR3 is TGTGCCAGCAGCCACCATGGAGGGACAGGGAACACCGGGGAGCTGTTTTTT. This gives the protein CASSHHGGTGNTGELFF.

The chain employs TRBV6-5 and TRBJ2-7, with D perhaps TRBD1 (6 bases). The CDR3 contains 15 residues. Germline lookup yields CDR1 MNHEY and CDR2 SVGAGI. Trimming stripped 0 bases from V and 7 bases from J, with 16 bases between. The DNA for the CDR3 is TGTGCCAGCAGTTACTCGACACAGGGCATTGGGGAGCAGTACTTC. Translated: CASSYSTQGIGEQYF.

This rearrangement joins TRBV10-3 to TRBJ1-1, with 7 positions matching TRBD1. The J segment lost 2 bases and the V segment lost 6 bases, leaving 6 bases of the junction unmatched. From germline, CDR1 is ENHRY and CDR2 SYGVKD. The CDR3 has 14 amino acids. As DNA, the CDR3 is TGTGCCATCAGCCAAGGACAGGTTAACACTGAAGCTTTCTTT. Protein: CAISQGQVNTEAFF.

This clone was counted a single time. In DNA, the CDR3 is TGTGCCAGCAGCCAAGATCAGAGGCGGGGTAGCGGGGAGCTGTTTTTT. Its protein is CASSQDQRRGSGELFF. The genes are TRBV3-1 (or the pseudogene TRBV3-2) and TRBJ2-2; a possible D gene is TRBD2 (6 bases). Trimming cost V 0 bases and J 7 bases, with 15 bases left between them. Germline CDR1 is LGHDT and CDR2 is YNNKEL (reference sequence). The CDR3 is 16 residues long.

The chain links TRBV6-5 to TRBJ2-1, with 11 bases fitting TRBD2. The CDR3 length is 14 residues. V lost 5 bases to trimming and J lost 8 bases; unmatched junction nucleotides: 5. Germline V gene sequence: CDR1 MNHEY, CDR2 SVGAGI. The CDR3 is CASSTLAGGDEQFF. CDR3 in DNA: TGTGCCAGCAGTACGCTAGCGGGGGGTGATGAGCAGTTCTTC.

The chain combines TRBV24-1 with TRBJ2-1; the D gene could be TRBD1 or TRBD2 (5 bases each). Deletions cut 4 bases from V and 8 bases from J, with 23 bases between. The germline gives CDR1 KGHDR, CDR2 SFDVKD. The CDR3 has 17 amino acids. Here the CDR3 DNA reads TGTGCCACCAGTGAACACCTGCGAGGGGACCCGGTTGATGAGCAGTTCTTC. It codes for CATSEHLRGDPVDEQFF.

For the CDR3, the DNA is TGTGCCAGCAGCCCCGGCCAGGGACAGCCCTCTGGAAACACCATATATTTT. Its translation: CASSPGQGQPSGNTIYF. V usage is TRBV5-6 and J usage is TRBJ1-3, with 7 bases matching TRBD1. The germline gives CDR1 SGHDT, CDR2 YYEEEE. This CDR3 has 17 residues. The V and J ends lost 4 bases and 0 bases, in that order; junction bases with no gene match: 10.

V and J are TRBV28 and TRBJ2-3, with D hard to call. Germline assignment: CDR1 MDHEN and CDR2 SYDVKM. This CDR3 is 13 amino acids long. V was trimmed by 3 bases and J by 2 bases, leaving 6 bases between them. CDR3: CASSLVYTDTQYF. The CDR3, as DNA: TGTGCCAGCAGTTTGGTCTACACAGATACGCAGTATTTT.

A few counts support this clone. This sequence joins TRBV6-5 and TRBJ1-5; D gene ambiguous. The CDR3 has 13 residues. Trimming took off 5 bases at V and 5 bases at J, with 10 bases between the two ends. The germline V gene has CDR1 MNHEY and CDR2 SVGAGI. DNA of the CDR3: TGTGCCAGCAGTCACAACCCGGATCAGCCCCAGCATTTT. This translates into CASSHNPDQPQHF.

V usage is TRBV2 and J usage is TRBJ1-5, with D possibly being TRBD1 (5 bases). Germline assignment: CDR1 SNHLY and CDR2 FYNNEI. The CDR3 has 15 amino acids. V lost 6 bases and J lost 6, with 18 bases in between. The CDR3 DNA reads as TGTGCCAGCAGAGTGGGGCAGACAAGGACTCAGCCCCAGCATTTT. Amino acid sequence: CASRVGQTRTQPQHF. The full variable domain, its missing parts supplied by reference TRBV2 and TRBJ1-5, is EPEVTQTPSHQVTQMGQEVILRCVPISNHLYFYWYRQILGQKVEFLVSFYNNEISEKSEIFDDQFSVERPDGSNFTLKIRSTKLEDSAMYFCASRVGQTRTQPQHFGDGTRLSIL.

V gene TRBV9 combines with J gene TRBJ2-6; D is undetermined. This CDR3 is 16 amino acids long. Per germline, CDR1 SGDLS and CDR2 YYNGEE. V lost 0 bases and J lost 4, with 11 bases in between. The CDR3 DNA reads TGTGCCAGCAGCGTAGTTTCTCGCCCCGGGGCCAACGTCCTGACTTTC. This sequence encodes CASSVVSRPGANVLTF.

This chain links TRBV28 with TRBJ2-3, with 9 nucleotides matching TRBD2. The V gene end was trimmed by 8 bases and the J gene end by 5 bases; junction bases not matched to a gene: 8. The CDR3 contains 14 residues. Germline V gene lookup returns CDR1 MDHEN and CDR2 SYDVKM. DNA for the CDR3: TGTGCCAGCGCTAGCGGGGACCCCATAGATACGCAGTATTTT. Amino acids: CASASGDPIDTQYF.

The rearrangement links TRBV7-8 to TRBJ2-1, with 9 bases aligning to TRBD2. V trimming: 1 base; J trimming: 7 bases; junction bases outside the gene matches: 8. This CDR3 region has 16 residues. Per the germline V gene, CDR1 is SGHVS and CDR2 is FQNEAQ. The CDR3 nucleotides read TGTGCCAGCAGCTTAGTTAGCGGGGGTATGGGGAATGAGCAGTTCTTC. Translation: CASSLVSGGMGNEQFF.

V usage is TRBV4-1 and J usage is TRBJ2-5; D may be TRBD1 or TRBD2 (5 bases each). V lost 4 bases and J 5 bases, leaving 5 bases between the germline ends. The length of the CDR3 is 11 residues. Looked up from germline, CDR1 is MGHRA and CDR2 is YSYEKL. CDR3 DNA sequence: TGCGCCAGCAGCCGGGGGGAGACCCAGTACTTC. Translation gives CASSRGETQYF.

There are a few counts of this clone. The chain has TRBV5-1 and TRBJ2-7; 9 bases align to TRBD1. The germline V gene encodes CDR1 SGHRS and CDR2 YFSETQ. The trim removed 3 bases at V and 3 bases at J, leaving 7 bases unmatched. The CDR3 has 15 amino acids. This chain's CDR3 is CASSSEWDRVYEQYF. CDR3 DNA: TGCGCCAGCAGCTCCGAGTGGGACAGGGTCTACGAGCAGTACTTC.

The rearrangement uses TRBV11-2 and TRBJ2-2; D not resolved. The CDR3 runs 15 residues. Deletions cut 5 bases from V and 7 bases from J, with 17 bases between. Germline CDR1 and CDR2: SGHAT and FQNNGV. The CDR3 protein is CASSPFGGRGGELFF. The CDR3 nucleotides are TGTGCCAGCAGCCCGTTCGGTGGCCGAGGCGGGGAGCTGTTTTTT.

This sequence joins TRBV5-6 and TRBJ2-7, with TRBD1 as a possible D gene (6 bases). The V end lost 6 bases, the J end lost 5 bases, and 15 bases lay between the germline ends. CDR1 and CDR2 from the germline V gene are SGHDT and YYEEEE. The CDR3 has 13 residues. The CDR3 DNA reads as TGTGCCAGCACCCAGGGGAACGGCGACGAGCAGTACTTC. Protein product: CASTQGNGDEQYF.

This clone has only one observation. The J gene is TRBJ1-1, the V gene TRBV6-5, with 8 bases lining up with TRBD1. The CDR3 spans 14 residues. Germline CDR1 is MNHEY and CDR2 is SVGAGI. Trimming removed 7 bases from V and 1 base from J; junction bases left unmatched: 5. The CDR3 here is CASTRQGTNTEAFF. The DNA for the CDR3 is TGTGCCAGCACCCGACAGGGGACGAACACTGAAGCTTTCTTT.

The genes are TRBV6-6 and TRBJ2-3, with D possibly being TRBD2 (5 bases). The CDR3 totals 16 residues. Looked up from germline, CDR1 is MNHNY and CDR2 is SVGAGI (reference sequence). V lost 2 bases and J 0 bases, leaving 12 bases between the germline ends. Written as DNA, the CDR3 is TGTGCCAGCAGTTACCACGGACGAGGGAGCACAGATACGCAGTATTTT. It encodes CASSYHGRGSTDTQYF.

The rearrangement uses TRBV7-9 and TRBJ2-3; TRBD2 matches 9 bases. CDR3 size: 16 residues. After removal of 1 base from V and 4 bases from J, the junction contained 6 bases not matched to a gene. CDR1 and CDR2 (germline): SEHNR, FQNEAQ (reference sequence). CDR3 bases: TGTGCCAGCAGCTTAGGGGTAGCGGGGGTGTCAGATACGCAGTATTTT. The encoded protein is CASSLGVAGVSDTQYF. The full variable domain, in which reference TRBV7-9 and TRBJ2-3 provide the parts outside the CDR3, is DTGVSQNPRHKITKRGQNVTFRCDPISEHNRLYWYRQTLGQGPEFLTYFQNEAQLEKSRLLSDRFSAERPKGSFSTLEIQRTEQGDSAMYLCASSLGVAGVSDTQYFGPGTRLTVL.